These T cell receptor beta chains were read from a single sample in a study of blood T cell repertoires in COVID-19. Sequencing was performed with immunoSEQ multiplex PCR; in TCRdb, only in-frame clones are kept and a portion is missing. The repertoire has around 220,000 clones, approximately 86% of them found once; the top ten carry roughly 14%. The sequenced material came from PBMCs or T cells enriched from blood (not recorded which). These receptors were collected from a woman aged 50 to 65 with acute COVID-19. The conserved cysteine and the conserved F or W are not part of the CDR3 here. The order of the fields is V gene, clone size, D gene, J gene, CDR3 length, CDR3 protein. The D gene is left open where the match is weak. Clone size is stated in some rows and not others, as once, few, many or a class when expanded.

>TRBV7-9|.|TRBD1|TRBJ1-6|15
ASSLGAGTGENSPLH
>TRBV4-2|.|.|TRBJ2-5|13
ASSQSTGREETQY
>TRBV28|.|TRBD2|TRBJ2-1|12
ASRRPTSYSEQF
>TRBV2|.|.|TRBJ1-2|10
ASSEGAGQGS
>TRBV7-7|.|.|TRBJ2-1|13
ASSLDYSVAGEQF
>TRBV4-1|.|.|TRBJ2-5|13
ASSAGGTTKETQY
>TRBV19|.|TRBD1|TRBJ1-3|15
ASSMKGQGISGNTIY
>TRBV27|.|.|TRBJ1-6|10
ASSSYNSPLH
>TRBV5-4|.|TRBD1|TRBJ1-1|13
ASSWTGTWHTEAF
>TRBV18|.|.|TRBJ1-2|10
ASSPWGDGYT
>TRBV15|.|.|TRBJ2-5|14
ATSRDRLGGAETQY
>TRBV18|.|TRBD1|TRBJ2-1|13
ASSQGTGGSGEQF
>TRBV28|.|TRBD1|TRBJ2-7|12
ASRRDRGPGEQY
>TRBV2|once|TRBD2|TRBJ2-7|14
ASSLKTAGAGYEQY
>TRBV18|.|.|TRBJ1-5|14
ASSPRGGDLNQPQH
>TRBV18|.|TRBD1|TRBJ2-7|14
ASSPPFTGVVYEQY
>TRBV27|.|TRBD2|TRBJ2-3|12
ASSPSPTGRTQY
>TRBV7-2|once|.|TRBJ1-2|11
ASSLRGFYGYT
>TRBV2|.|TRBD1|TRBJ2-5|17
ASRTFRGRTTGQQETQY
>TRBV7-2|.|TRBD2|TRBJ2-5|14
ASSHGRYRTQETQY
>TRBV10-2|.|TRBD1|TRBJ2-1|13
ASRAGTANHNEQF
>TRBV20-1|.|.|TRBJ2-7|11
SASSGLNYEQY
>TRBV29-1|.|.|TRBJ2-3|6
VTDTQY
>TRBV7-8|.|TRBD1|TRBJ1-1|12
ASSSPRTGTEAF
>TRBV19|once|TRBD1|TRBJ2-7|9
ASSTQGALY
>TRBV7-2|.|.|TRBJ1-3|14
ASSLAFGRAGNTIY
>TRBV9|once|TRBD2|TRBJ2-5|11
ASSPRRGETQY
>TRBV3-1/TRBV3-2|.|TRBD2|TRBJ2-1|13
ASSRAGDGVNEQF
>TRBV5-1|.|TRBD2|TRBJ2-4|13
ASSPLGGAKNIQY
>TRBV24-1|.|.|TRBJ2-7|13
ATSENRVPIHEQY
>TRBV5-6|.|.|TRBJ1-2|13
ASSLVSAGDYGYT
>TRBV28|.|TRBD1|TRBJ2-2|13
ASSLVQGATGELF
>TRBV28|.|.|TRBJ2-7|12
ASSLLTGTVEQY